This T cell receptor (beta chain) originates from a study of blood T cell repertoires in COVID-19. Profiling relied on immunoSEQ multiplex PCR, and the TCRdb table lists in-frame clones only, not all of them. Altogether roughly 120,000 clones are present, around 90% being singletons, with the ten largest covering around 2.2%. Sequencing input: peripheral blood. The clonotype comes from a man aged 50 to 59 with COVID-19, enrolled during active disease.

The CDR3 spells CASSYGGQGGVYGYTF. CDR3 sequence (DNA): TGTGCCAGCAGTTACGGAGGACAGGGAGGAGTCTATGGCTACACCTTC. V usage is TRBV6-5 and J usage is TRBJ1-2; TRBD1 matches at 8 bases. The germline V gene encodes CDR1 MNHEY and CDR2 SVGAGI. Trimming cost V 2 bases and J 4 bases; bases outside gene matches: 9. There are 16 residues in the CDR3.